Presented here are 20 T cell receptor beta chains from one specimen sequenced in a study of T cell clones after liver transplantation (dated by TCRdb to between 2018 and 2020). Explained via the paper, the time point label denotes: pre-transplant. Library preparation employed the immunoSEQ multiplex PCR assay. Here the immuneACCESS table is served through TCRdb, limited to in-frame sequences with V and J called. Missing clones are a known gap in these copies; in checked studies unresolved V genes cover under half, and the rest lacks a known reason. A total of 60,000 or so clones appear in this sample, 71% of them only once. In total, the top ten clones hold over 12% of the sample. Material: CD4+ T cells from blood, obtained before liver transplant. The receptors come from a human donor who received a liver transplant.

This sequence joins TRBV6-5 and TRBJ1-3; 11 bases align to TRBD1. This CDR3 contains 14 residues. Germline trimming cut 6 bases from V and 7 bases from J; bases unmatched to any gene: 5. Germline loops: CDR1 MNHEY, CDR2 SVGAGI. This CDR3 is CASSPGQGVNTIYF. The CDR3 DNA reads as TGTGCCAGCAGCCCGGGACAGGGGGTCAACACCATATATTTT.

V usage is TRBV6-5 and J usage is TRBJ2-3, with TRBD2 matching over 13 bases. The CDR3 consists of 15 residues. V dropped 5 bases and J dropped 3; count of bases not matched to a gene: 2. Germline V gene sequence: CDR1 MNHEY, CDR2 SVGAGI. CDR3 loop: CASSGGLAGTDTQYF. In DNA form, the CDR3 reads TGTGCCAGCAGTGGGGGACTAGCGGGGACAGATACGCAGTATTTT.

CDR3: CAHRLAENTGELFF. CDR3 sequence (DNA): TGTGCCCACAGGCTAGCGGAGAACACCGGGGAGCTGTTTTTT. The chain joins TRBV6-1 to TRBJ2-2; TRBD2 matches at 7 bases. CDR1 and CDR2 (germline): MNHNS, SASEGT. CDR3 length: 14 residues. Trimming removed 11 bases from V and 1 base from J; junction bases left unmatched: 7.

The chain carries TRBV15 and TRBJ1-2, with 12 positions matching TRBD1. This CDR3 contains 17 residues. Losses at the gene ends were 1 base for V and 5 bases for J; bases not matched to a gene: 8. Germline lookup yields CDR1 LNHNV and CDR2 YYDKDF (reference sequence). The CDR3 sequence: CATSRAPGQGAWYGYTF. The DNA of the CDR3 is TGTGCCACCAGCAGAGCCCCGGGACAGGGGGCATGGTATGGCTACACCTTC.

The chain recombines TRBV5-1 with TRBJ2-7; D gene unclear. With 4 bases removed from V and 1 base from J, the gap between germline ends came to 12 bases. Looked up from germline, CDR1 is SGHRS and CDR2 is YFSETQ. The CDR3 length is 14 residues. CDR3 residues: CASSVPTESYEQYF. The CDR3 DNA is TGCGCCAGCAGCGTACCGACGGAGTCCTACGAGCAGTACTTC.

The chain has TRBV18 and TRBJ2-3; 7 positions match TRBD2. CDR3 size: 15 residues. Germline trimming cut 6 bases from V and 6 bases from J; bases unmatched to any gene: 12. Germline CDR1 is KGHSH and CDR2 is LQKENI. CDR3 coding DNA: TGTGCCAGCTCCCAACGGACTAGGATGGATGATACGCAGTATTTT. Amino acid sequence: CASSQRTRMDDTQYF.

V and J are TRBV5-1 and TRBJ1-2; no firm D call. V was pared by 1 base and J by 4 bases, with 11 bases between. The CDR3 has 14 residues. CDR1 and CDR2 from the germline V gene are SGHRS and YFSETQ. In nucleotides, the CDR3 is TGCGCCAGCAGCTTGTCAGAGGGCCCCTATGGCTACACCTTC. Residues: CASSLSEGPYGYTF.

The chain has TRBV6-1 and TRBJ1-2; unclear D gene. This CDR3 contains 13 residues. Germline V lookup: CDR1 MNHNS, CDR2 SASEGT. Deletions cut 5 bases from V and 13 bases from J, with 20 bases between. CDR3 nucleotides: TGTGCCAGCAGTCCCGAGCGGACGGCCCGCGGCACCTTC. Protein product: CASSPERTARGTF.

This CDR3 is CASSSQRGPDTGELFF. The CDR3 DNA is TGTGCCAGCAGCTCCCAGCGGGGGCCTGACACCGGGGAGCTGTTTTTT. V and J are TRBV5-4 and TRBJ2-2; 8 bases line up with TRBD2. Trimming cost V 3 bases and J 3 bases; bases outside gene matches: 7. The CDR3 contains 16 residues. From germline, CDR1 is SGHNT and CDR2 YYREEE (reference sequence).

The chain is built from TRBV2 and TRBJ2-2, with a possible D match to TRBD2 (6 bases). The CDR3 has 12 residues. CDR1 and CDR2 from the germline V gene are SNHLY and FYNNEI. V was cut by 7 bases and J by 6 bases, with 9 bases left in between. The CDR3, as DNA: TGTGCCAGCAACGGGGGATCCGGGGAGCTGTTTTTT. Its translation: CASNGGSGELFF.

The chain combines TRBV29-1 with TRBJ2-2, with 10 positions matching TRBD2. Losses at the gene ends were 7 bases for V and 7 bases for J; bases not matched to a gene: 6. The CDR3 covers 13 residues. Germline V gene data show CDR1 as SQVTM and CDR2 as ANQGSEA. Written as DNA, the CDR3 is TGCAGCGCAGCGGGGGGGCCGAGCGGGGAGCTGTTTTTT. Its protein is CSAAGGPSGELFF.

The chain recombines TRBV27 with TRBJ1-6, with D unclear. V was shortened by 5 bases and J by 7 bases, with 24 bases between the two germline ends. CDR3 length equals 18 residues. Germline-derived CDR1 and CDR2 are MNHEY and SMNVEV (reference sequence). CDR3 coding DNA: TGTGCCAGCAGTCTCCGAGGCAGTCAATTCCCTCCCAATTCACCCCTCCACTTT. Translating gives CASSLRGSQFPPNSPLHF.

This clone was detected once. The rearrangement joins TRBV6-6 to TRBJ1-6; no definite D call. Germline V gene data show CDR1 as MNHNY and CDR2 as SVGAGI (reference sequence). Trimming left V 0 bases short and J 7 bases short, with 10 bases between. The CDR3 consists of 15 residues. The CDR3 spells CASSYSGPQNSPLHF. The CDR3 DNA reads TGTGCCAGCAGTTACTCTGGGCCACAGAATTCACCCCTCCACTTT.

The rearrangement uses TRBV30 and TRBJ2-2, with 7 bases aligning to TRBD2. This CDR3 region has 14 residues. The germline gives CDR1 GTSNPN, CDR2 SVGIG (reference sequence). V was clipped by 1 base and J by 4 bases; unmatched bases: 3. The CDR3 DNA follows: TGTGCCTGGAGTGGCCCTAGCGGCACCGGGGAGCTGTTTTTT. Protein product: CAWSGPSGTGELFF.

J is TRBJ1-1 and V is TRBV18; TRBD1 aligns across 8 bases. Germline values: CDR1 KGHSH, CDR2 LQKENI. The CDR3 extends over 16 amino acids. V lost 3 bases and J lost 1; bases outside the gene matches: 7. The CDR3 coding sequence is TGTGCCAGCTCACCCCGGACAGGGAATGGGAACACTGAAGCTTTCTTT. Translating gives CASSPRTGNGNTEAFF.

The rearrangement joins TRBV5-4 to TRBJ1-2, with unresolved D. CDR1 is SGHNT and CDR2 is YYREEE in the germline V gene (reference sequence). CDR3 size: 14 residues. Trimming took 2 bases from V and 8 from J, leaving 16 bases between them. CDR3 residues: CASSLLGSVWGYTF. CDR3 nucleotide sequence: TGTGCCAGCAGCTTACTTGGTTCGGTGTGGGGCTACACCTTC.

This clone was counted ten times or more. V and J are TRBV28 and TRBJ1-2; 12 bases are shared with TRBD1. CDR1 is MDHEN, CDR2 SYDVKM, per germline. This CDR3 comprises 14 residues. Unmatched junction bases numbered 2, after V lost 3 bases and J lost 6 bases. CDR3 sequence (DNA): TGTGCCAGCAGTTTCCGGGACAGGGGGCATGGCTACACCTTC. It specifies CASSFRDRGHGYTF.

This clone turned up a few times. This chain links TRBV2 with TRBJ1-5; 11 nucleotides align to TRBD1. This CDR3 has 14 amino acids. Trimming took 7 bases from V and 8 from J; bases not matched to a gene: 7. Per germline, CDR1 SNHLY and CDR2 FYNNEI. The CDR3 sequence: CASTRWGQGEPQHF. In nucleotides, the CDR3 is TGTGCCAGCACCCGATGGGGACAGGGGGAGCCCCAGCATTTT.

Sample share makes this clone medium-sized (0.01 to 0.1%). The J gene is TRBJ2-7, the V gene TRBV6-1; D not certain. The germline gives CDR1 MNHNS, CDR2 SASEGT. CDR3 size: 14 residues. Trimming stripped 3 bases from V and 6 bases from J, with 15 bases between. The CDR3 protein is CASSDGSLVGEQYF. The CDR3 DNA sequence: TGTGCCAGCAGTGATGGTTCCTTGGTCGGCGAGCAGTACTTC.

V is TRBV5-6 and J is TRBJ1-2; 9 positions match TRBD1. With 1 base clipped from V and 6 bases from J, the junction kept 10 bases outside the gene matches. The CDR3 extends over 16 amino acids. Germline CDR1 reads SGHDT; CDR2 reads YYEEEE. For the CDR3, the DNA is TGTGCCAGCAGCTTGTACTCCGGACAGGGGTTCAATGGCTACACCTTC. As protein: CASSLYSGQGFNGYTF.